The entry below describes one TCR beta chain. The CDR3 length is 14 residues. Trimming removed 6 bases from V and 0 bases from J, with 11 bases in between. Looked up from germline, CDR1 is MNHEY and CDR2 is SMNVEV (reference sequence). Repertoires were generated with immunoSEQ multiplex PCR, while TCRdb's copy carries only in-frame clones and drops some. The profile shows 100,000 to 150,000 clones, 80% to 90% of them singletons. The data belong to a study of T cell responses to AZD1222 COVID-19 vaccine. The chain links TRBV27 to TRBJ1-1; D ambiguous. The source of this sequence is an adult who received the AZD1222 COVID-19 vaccine. Sequencing used peripheral blood, obtained 28 days after the second AZD1222 dose. The CDR3 sequence is CASSPTRMNTEAFF. As DNA, the CDR3 is TGTGCCAGCAGCCCGACACGCATGAACACTGAAGCTTTCTTT.